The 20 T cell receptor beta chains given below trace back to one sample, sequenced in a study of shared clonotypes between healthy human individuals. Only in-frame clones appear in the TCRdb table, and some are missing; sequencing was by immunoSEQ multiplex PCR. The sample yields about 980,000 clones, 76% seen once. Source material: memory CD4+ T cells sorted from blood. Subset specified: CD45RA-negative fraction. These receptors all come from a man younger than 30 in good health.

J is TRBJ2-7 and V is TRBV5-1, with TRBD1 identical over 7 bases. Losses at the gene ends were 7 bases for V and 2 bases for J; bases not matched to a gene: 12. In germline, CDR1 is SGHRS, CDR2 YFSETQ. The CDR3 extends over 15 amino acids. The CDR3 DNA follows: TGCGCCAGCGCCCCAGGGGGACCTCCAGCCTACGAGCAGTACTTC. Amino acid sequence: CASAPGGPPAYEQYF.

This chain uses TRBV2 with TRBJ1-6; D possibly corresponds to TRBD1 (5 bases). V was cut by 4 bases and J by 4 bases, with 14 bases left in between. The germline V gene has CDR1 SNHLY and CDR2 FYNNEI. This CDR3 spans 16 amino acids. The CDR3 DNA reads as TGTGCCAGCAGTGGGGAACAGGACTGGTATAATTCACCCCTCCACTTT. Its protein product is CASSGEQDWYNSPLHF.

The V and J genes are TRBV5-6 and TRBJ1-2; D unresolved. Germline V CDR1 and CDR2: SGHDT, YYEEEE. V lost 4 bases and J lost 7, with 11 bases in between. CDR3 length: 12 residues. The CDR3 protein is CASSLTEAGYTF. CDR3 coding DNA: TGTGCCAGCAGCCTTACAGAAGCTGGCTACACCTTC.

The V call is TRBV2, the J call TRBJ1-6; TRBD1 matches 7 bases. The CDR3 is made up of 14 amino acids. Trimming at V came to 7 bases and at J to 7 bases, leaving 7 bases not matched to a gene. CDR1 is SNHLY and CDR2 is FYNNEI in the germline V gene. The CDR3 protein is CASTLDRPNSPLHF. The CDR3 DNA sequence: TGTGCCAGCACTTTGGACAGGCCCAATTCACCCCTCCACTTT.

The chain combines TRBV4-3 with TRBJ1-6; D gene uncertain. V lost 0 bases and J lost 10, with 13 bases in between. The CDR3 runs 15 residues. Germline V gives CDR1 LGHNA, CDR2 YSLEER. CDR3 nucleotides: TGCGCCAGCAGCCAAGATCTTTCGGGCGGATCACCCCTCCACTTT. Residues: CASSQDLSGGSPLHF.

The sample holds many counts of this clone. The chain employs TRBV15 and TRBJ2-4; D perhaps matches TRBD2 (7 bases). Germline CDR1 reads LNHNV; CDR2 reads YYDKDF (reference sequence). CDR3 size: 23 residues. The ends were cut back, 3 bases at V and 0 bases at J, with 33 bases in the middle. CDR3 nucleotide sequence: TGTGCCACCAGCAGTATGAGAATCTCAGGGGAGGGGGGATCCTCCCTAGCCAAAAACATTCAGTACTTC. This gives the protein CATSSMRISGEGGSSLAKNIQYF.

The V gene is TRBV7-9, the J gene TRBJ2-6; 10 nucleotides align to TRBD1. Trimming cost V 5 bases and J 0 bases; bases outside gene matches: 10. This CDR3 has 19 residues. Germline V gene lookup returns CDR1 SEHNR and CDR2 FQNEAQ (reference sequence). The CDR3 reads CASSPGLWTGGSGANVLTF. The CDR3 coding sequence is TGTGCCAGCAGCCCGGGGTTGTGGACAGGGGGCTCTGGGGCCAACGTCCTGACTTTC.

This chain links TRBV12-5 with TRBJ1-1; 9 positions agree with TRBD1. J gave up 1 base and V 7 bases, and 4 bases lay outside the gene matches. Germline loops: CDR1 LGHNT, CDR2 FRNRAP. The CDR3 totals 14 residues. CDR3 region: CASALQGANTEAFF. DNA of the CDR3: TGTGCTAGTGCCCTACAGGGGGCGAACACTGAAGCTTTCTTT.

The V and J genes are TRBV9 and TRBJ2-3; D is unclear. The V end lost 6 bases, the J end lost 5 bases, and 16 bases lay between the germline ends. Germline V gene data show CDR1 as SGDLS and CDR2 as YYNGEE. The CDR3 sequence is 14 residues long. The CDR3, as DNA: TGTGCCAGCACCCCGGGCCCCCCGAGAGATACGCAGTATTTT. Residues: CASTPGPPRDTQYF. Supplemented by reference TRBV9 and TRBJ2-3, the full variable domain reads DSGVTQTPKHLITATGQRVTLRCSPRSGDLSVYWYQQSLDQGLQFLIQYYNGEERAKGNILERFSAQQFPDLHSELNLSSLELGDSALYFCASTPGPPRDTQYFGPGTRLTVL.

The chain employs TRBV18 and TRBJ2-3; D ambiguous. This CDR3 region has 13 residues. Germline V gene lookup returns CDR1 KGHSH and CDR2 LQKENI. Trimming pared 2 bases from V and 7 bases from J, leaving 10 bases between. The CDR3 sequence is CASSPVPPNTQYF. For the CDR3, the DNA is TGTGCCAGCTCACCAGTTCCTCCCAATACGCAGTATTTT. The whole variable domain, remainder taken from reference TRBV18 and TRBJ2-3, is NAGVMQNPRHLVRRRGQEARLRCSPMKGHSHVYWYRQLPEEGLKFMVYLQKENIIDESGMPKERFSAEFPKEGPSILRIQQVVRGDSAAYFCASSPVPPNTQYFGPGTRLTVL.

The CDR3 DNA is TGTGCCAGCAGCATGACAGGGGGCGGCAATCAGCCCCAGCATTTT. It codes for CASSMTGGGNQPQHF. The genes are TRBV11-2 and TRBJ1-5; 10 bases map to TRBD1. CDR3 length: 15 residues. Germline V gene sequence: CDR1 SGHAT, CDR2 FQNNGV. With 5 bases clipped from V and 2 bases from J, the junction kept 3 bases outside the gene matches.

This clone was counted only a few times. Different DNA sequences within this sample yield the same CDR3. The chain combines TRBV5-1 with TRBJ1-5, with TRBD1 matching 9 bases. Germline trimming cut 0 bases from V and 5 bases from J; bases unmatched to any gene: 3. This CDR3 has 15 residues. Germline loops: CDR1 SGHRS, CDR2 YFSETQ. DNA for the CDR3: TGCGCCAGCAGCTTGGAGGGACAGGGTCATCAGCCCCAGCATTTT. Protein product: CASSLEGQGHQPQHF.

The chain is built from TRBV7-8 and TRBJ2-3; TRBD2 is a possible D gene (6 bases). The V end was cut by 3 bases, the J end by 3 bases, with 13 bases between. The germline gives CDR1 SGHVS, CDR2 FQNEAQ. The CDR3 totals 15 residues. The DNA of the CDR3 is TGTGCCAGCAGCTTTCGAGGCGGGGAGACAGATACGCAGTATTTT. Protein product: CASSFRGGETDTQYF. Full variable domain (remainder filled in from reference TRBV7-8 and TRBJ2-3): GAGVSQSPRYKVAKRGQDVALRCDPISGHVSLFWYQQALGQGPEFLTYFQNEAQLDKSGLPSDRFFAERPEGSVSTLKIQRTQQEDSAVYLCASSFRGGETDTQYFGPGTRLTVL.

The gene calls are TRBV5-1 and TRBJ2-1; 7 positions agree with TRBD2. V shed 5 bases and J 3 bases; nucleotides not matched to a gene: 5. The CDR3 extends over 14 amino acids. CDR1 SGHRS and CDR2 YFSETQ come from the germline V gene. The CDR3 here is CASSGLADYNEQFF. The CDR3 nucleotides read TGCGCCAGCAGTGGCCTAGCGGACTACAATGAGCAGTTCTTC. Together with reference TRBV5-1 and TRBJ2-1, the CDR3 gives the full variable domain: KAGVTQTPRYLIKTRGQQVTLSCSPISGHRSVSWYQQTPGQGLQFLFEYFSETQRNKGNFPGRFSGRQFSNSRSEMNVSTLELGDSALYLCASSGLADYNEQFFGPGTRLTVL.

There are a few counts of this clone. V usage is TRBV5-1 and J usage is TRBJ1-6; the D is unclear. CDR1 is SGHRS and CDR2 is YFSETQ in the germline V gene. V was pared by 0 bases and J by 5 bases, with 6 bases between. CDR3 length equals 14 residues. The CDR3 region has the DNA TGCGCCAGCAGCTTGGGGGATCATAATTCACCCCTCCACTTT. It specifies CASSLGDHNSPLHF.

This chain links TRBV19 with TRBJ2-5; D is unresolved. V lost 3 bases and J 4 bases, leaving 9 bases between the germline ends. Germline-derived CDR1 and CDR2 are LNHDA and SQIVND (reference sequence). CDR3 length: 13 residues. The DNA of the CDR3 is TGTGCCAGTAGTATCAGAGTGGGAGAGACCCAGTACTTC. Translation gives CASSIRVGETQYF.

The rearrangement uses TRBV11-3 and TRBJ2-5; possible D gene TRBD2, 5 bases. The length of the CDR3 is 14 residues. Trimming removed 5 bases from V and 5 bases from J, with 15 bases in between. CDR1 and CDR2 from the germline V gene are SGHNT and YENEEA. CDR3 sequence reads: CASSPGVGMETQYF. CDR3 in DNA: TGTGCCAGCAGCCCCGGGGTAGGGATGGAGACCCAGTACTTC.

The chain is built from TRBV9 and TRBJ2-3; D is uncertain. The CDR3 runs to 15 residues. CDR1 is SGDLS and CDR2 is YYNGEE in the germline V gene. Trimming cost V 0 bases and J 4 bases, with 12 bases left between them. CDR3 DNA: TGTGCCAGCAGCGTAGCTACGAGTTATCCAGATACGCAGTATTTT. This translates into CASSVATSYPDTQYF.

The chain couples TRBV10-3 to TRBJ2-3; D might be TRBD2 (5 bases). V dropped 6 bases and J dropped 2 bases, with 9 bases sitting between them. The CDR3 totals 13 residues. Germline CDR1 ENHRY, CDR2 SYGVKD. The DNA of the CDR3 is TGTGCCATCAGAGCGGACCCCACAGATACGCAGTATTTT. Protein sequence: CAIRADPTDTQYF.

The CDR3 DNA reads TGTGCCAGCTCAGAATCGACAGGGGGTTACTCTGGGGCCAACGTCCTGACTTTC. Protein sequence: CASSESTGGYSGANVLTF. This chain connects TRBV18 to TRBJ2-6; TRBD1 aligns across 9 bases. Losses at the gene ends were 5 bases for V and 0 bases for J; bases not matched to a gene: 8. The CDR3 extends over 18 amino acids. Germline CDR1 reads KGHSH; CDR2 reads LQKENI.